The rows below give T cell receptor beta chains drawn from one sample of a study of blood T cell repertoires in COVID-19. Measured with immunoSEQ multiplex PCR; TCRdb has only the in-frame clones, and not every one. The sample consists of about 200,000 clones, around 86% of them appearing once. The sample consisted of peripheral blood. Source of these receptors: a woman aged 50 to 60 with COVID-19, enrolled during active disease. CDR3s include the opening cysteine and the closing phenylalanine or tryptophan.

J | V | CDR3
TRBJ1-4 | TRBV11-3 | CASSSGGDRVKEKLFF
TRBJ2-2 | TRBV5-1 | CASKGNEGEVGELFF
TRBJ2-6 | TRBV11-3 | CASSDKGAGANVLTF
TRBJ2-2 | TRBV24-1 | CATSDFRGGELFF
TRBJ2-2 | TRBV9 | CASSALGGSSNTGELFF
TRBJ1-5 | TRBV7-2 | CASSLGDRGPGQPQHF
TRBJ2-1 | TRBV19 | CASSALAGGLNEQFF
TRBJ2-7 | TRBV5-1 | CASSRSGGADPYEQYF
TRBJ1-6 | TRBV7-2 | CASSLGSGSSYNSPLHF
TRBJ2-2 | TRBV5-1 | CASGEANTGELFF
TRBJ2-2 | TRBV9 | CASSVFAGGLAGELFF
TRBJ1-2 | TRBV4-1 | CASGAGGGYGYTF
TRBJ1-1 | TRBV6-5 | CASTSGGEAFF
TRBJ2-5 | TRBV2 | CASSVELSSAQETQYF
TRBJ1-4 | TRBV3-1/TRBV3-2 | CASSQDLGRNEKLFF
TRBJ2-3 | TRBV6-6 | CASSTTGTGVPTQYF
TRBJ1-1 | TRBV6-5 | CASSPDRVSAEAFF
TRBJ2-1 | TRBV14 | CASSQRAGGSIDEQFF
TRBJ1-2 | TRBV7-8 | CASSPYRTQRSYGYTF
TRBJ2-3 | TRBV7-3 | CASSQVAAGQGDTQYF
TRBJ1-3 | TRBV6-5 | CASSYDRAGNTIYF
TRBJ1-1 | TRBV4-3 | CASSLDRGLINTEAFF
TRBJ1-3 | TRBV9 | CASSGLQGRSGNTIYF
TRBJ2-3 | TRBV9 | CASSVELGTDTQYF
TRBJ1-3 | TRBV5-6 | CASSLRRSGGNTIYF
TRBJ1-2 | TRBV5-1 | CASSLGSGYTF
TRBJ1-1 | TRBV19 | CASTRGTEAFF
TRBJ2-3 | TRBV5-4 | CASSLKTSSTDTQYF
TRBJ2-1 | TRBV6-5 | CASAPGGWNEQFF
TRBJ2-1 | TRBV24-1 | CATSAGTLVNNEQFF
TRBJ1-1 | TRBV5-4 | CASTSWDKSEAFF
TRBJ1-1 | TRBV6-5 | CASSYGGGGETEAFF
TRBJ2-3 | TRBV4-1 | CASSPPAGRLAGEQEDTQYF
TRBJ2-1 | TRBV12-3/TRBV12-4 | CASRRENEQFF
TRBJ2-5 | TRBV27 | CASSFQGTQYF
TRBJ2-2 | TRBV28 | CASSFPLLAGGPTGELFF
TRBJ2-7 | TRBV19 | CASSMGGDREQYF
TRBJ1-2 | TRBV7-9 | CASSRGSRDREVRAGYTF
TRBJ2-1 | TRBV4-1 | CASSPSTSGGLYNEQFF
TRBJ2-1 | TRBV7-9 | CASSFPLRQASLRYNEQFF
TRBJ1-4 | TRBV6-2/TRBV6-3 | CASSYSNRGTNEKLFF
TRBJ2-6 | TRBV4-1 | CASSQSLSGANVLTF
TRBJ2-1 | TRBV2 | CASRPSSGGYNEQFF
TRBJ2-2 | TRBV3-1/TRBV3-2 | CASSQSRGGATGELFF
TRBJ1-2 | TRBV2 | CASRPPARGQGYTF
TRBJ1-5 | TRBV11-2 | CASSYDGQDNQPQHF
TRBJ2-3 | TRBV11-3 | CASSFRDRRTDTQYF
TRBJ1-2 | TRBV7-9 | CASSSDRGHGYTF
TRBJ1-1 | TRBV6-2/TRBV6-3 | CASSSRTVEAFF
TRBJ1-6 | TRBV5-5 | CASSFRGTGGSPLHF
TRBJ2-5 | TRBV3-1/TRBV3-2 | CASGLAGGPMETQYF
TRBJ2-7 | TRBV7-6 | CASSLEEGPYEQYF
TRBJ1-5 | TRBV19 | CASRGQNNQPQHF
TRBJ2-2 | TRBV19 | CARLAGRRNTGELFF
TRBJ2-6 | TRBV29-1 | CSVTTDVRANVLTF
TRBJ2-1 | TRBV11-2 | CASSLWGLGGIANEQFF
TRBJ1-3 | TRBV6-5 | CASSRQGSSGNTIYF
TRBJ1-3 | TRBV7-2 | CASSFNTLNSGNTIYF
TRBJ2-1 | TRBV30 | CAWSSGLGNEQFF
TRBJ1-3 | TRBV10-1 | CASSPGGFGGSTIYF